The 32 T cell receptor beta chains below all came from one sample that was sequenced in a study of blood T cells in healthy people across ages. Primers used in a second PCR of roughly 7 to 11 cycles were a sample-barcoded 5' primer and a J-beta primer mix. TCRdb recomputed calls from the 5' RACE reads with MiXCR, one row per CDR3 protein. Of about 970,000 distinct CDR3 sequences in the sample, roughly half were seen once. Sequencing was carried out using blood. Every receptor here comes from an older woman in good health.

The chain links TRBV27 to TRBJ2-7; no definite D call. The length of the CDR3 is 14 residues. V lost 1 base and J lost 0, with 7 bases in between. The germline V gene has CDR1 MNHEY and CDR2 SMNVEV (reference sequence). The CDR3 spells CASSLYGPSYEQYF. CDR3 bases: TGTGCCAGCAGTTTATATGGGCCCTCCTACGAGCAGTACTTC.

The J gene is TRBJ2-5, the V gene TRBV28; D is unclear. CDR3 length: 14 residues. Germline V gene data show CDR1 as MDHEN and CDR2 as SYDVKM. V was cut by 7 bases and J by 2 bases, with 14 bases left in between. Here the CDR3 DNA reads TGTGCCAGCACTGCTCACCGCCGACAAGAGACCCAGTACTTC. Its translation is CASTAHRRQETQYF.

The J gene is TRBJ1-1, the V gene TRBV6-5; 7 bases are a match to TRBD1. The germline V gene encodes CDR1 MNHEY and CDR2 SVGAGI. The CDR3 loop spans 11 amino acids. Losses at the gene ends were 2 bases for V and 10 bases for J; bases not matched to a gene: 1. This CDR3 is CASSYAGGAFF. In nucleotides, the CDR3 is TGTGCCAGCAGTTACGCAGGGGGAGCTTTCTTT.

A single count supports this clonotype. J is TRBJ2-7 and V is TRBV7-2, with 9 nucleotides matching TRBD2. The V segment lost 5 bases and the J segment 4 bases; nucleotides outside the gene matches: 9. The CDR3 sequence is 15 residues long. Per the germline V gene, CDR1 is SGHTA and CDR2 is FQGNSA. CDR3 DNA sequence: TGTGCCAGCAGCCCGTATAGCGGGAGTCAATACGAGCAGTACTTC. It translates to CASSPYSGSQYEQYF.

The sample holds a few counts of this clonotype. The chain carries TRBV29-1 and TRBJ2-1, with 10 bases matching TRBD2. V dropped 7 bases and J dropped 5; count of bases not matched to a gene: 8. Germline V gene lookup returns CDR1 SQVTM and CDR2 ANQGSEA. This CDR3 spans 14 amino acids. The CDR3 DNA reads as TGCAGCGCCAGTAGCGGGAGGAGTGACAATGAGCAGTTCTTC. This encodes CSASSGRSDNEQFF.

The chain links TRBV20-1 to TRBJ1-1, with a possible D match to TRBD1 (5 bases). V was trimmed by 5 bases and J by 4 bases, leaving 20 bases between them. Germline V gives CDR1 DFQATT, CDR2 SNEGSKA (reference sequence). This CDR3 region has 15 residues. In nucleotides, the CDR3 is TGCAGTGCTTTAATCCCGGGACCAACCCCCACTGAAGCTTTCTTT. Residues: CSALIPGPTPTEAFF.

The rearrangement joins TRBV20-1 to TRBJ2-5, with a tentative D call TRBD2 (5 bases). The V end was cut by 3 bases, the J end by 11 bases, with 16 bases between. Germline loops: CDR1 DFQATT, CDR2 SNEGSKA (reference sequence). This CDR3 has 12 amino acids. The DNA for the CDR3 is TGCAGTGCTAGCGGGATTGGAGATGAGCAGTACTTC. Amino acids: CSASGIGDEQYF.

This clonotype was seen only a few times. The chain links TRBV29-1 to TRBJ2-7, with D possibly being TRBD2 (7 bases). This CDR3 has 14 amino acids. Germline V CDR1 and CDR2: SQVTM, ANQGSEA. CDR3 in DNA: TGCAGTGGCCTCGGGGGGACACGGAGAGACGAGCAGTACTTC. This codes for CSGLGGTRRDEQYF.

Here the CDR3 DNA reads TGTGCCAGCAGCTCCCCCAGCGGGGGCCAAATCGTTTCGGAGACCCAGTACTTC. Protein: CASSSPSGGQIVSETQYF. The chain recombines TRBV11-1 with TRBJ2-5; 8 nucleotides match TRBD2. Germline CDR1 is SGHAT and CDR2 is FQDESV (reference sequence). J gave up 5 bases and V 4 bases, and 18 bases lay outside the gene matches. The CDR3 contains 18 residues.

In its sample, this clonotype was seen a few times. This chain joins TRBV28 and TRBJ1-2; 7 positions agree with TRBD1. Germline V gene lookup returns CDR1 MDHEN and CDR2 SYDVKM. CDR3 length equals 15 residues. Germline trimming cut 7 bases from V and 0 bases from J; bases unmatched to any gene: 8. CDR3 amino acids: CASTLKGTANYGYTF. In nucleotides, the CDR3 is TGTGCCAGCACCCTGAAAGGGACAGCTAACTATGGCTACACCTTC.

The genes are TRBV24-1 and TRBJ2-2; perhaps TRBD2 as D (5 bases). V lost 5 bases and J lost 0, with 12 bases in between. The CDR3 is 16 residues long. The germline gives CDR1 KGHDR, CDR2 SFDVKD. This chain's CDR3 is CATSGRRLSNTGELFF. The CDR3 bases are TGTGCCACCAGTGGTCGGAGACTATCGAACACCGGGGAGCTGTTTTTT.

In the case of this clonotype: A read error is possible here, since a much larger clone lies one base away. This chain joins TRBV20-1 and TRBJ2-4; 9 bases fit TRBD1. This CDR3 is 15 amino acids long. V shed 5 bases, J shed 0 bases, and the junction held 5 bases outside the gene matches. Germline V CDR1 and CDR2: DFQATT, SNEGSKA (reference sequence). The CDR3 here is CSAGGDRAAKNIQYF. The CDR3 DNA follows: TGCAGTGCTGGCGGGGACAGGGCAGCCAAAAACATTCAGTACTTC.

This clonotype was observed a handful of times. The rearrangement joins TRBV7-9 to TRBJ2-7; 10 bases align to TRBD1. Trimming took 4 bases from V and 3 from J; bases not matched to a gene: 6. Germline CDR1 is SEHNR and CDR2 is FQNEAQ (reference sequence). The CDR3 is made up of 15 amino acids. The CDR3 region is CASSSAWTGGYEQYF. The CDR3 nucleotides read TGTGCCAGCAGCTCCGCTTGGACAGGGGGCTACGAGCAGTACTTC.

This clonotype was seen a few times. The chain employs TRBV7-6 and TRBJ2-3; D call uncertain. The CDR3 runs 15 residues. The germline CDR1 and CDR2 sequences are SGHVS and FNYEAQ. Trimming took 2 bases from V and 2 from J, leaving 11 bases between them. The CDR3 loop is CASSLRGTPTDTQYF. The CDR3 coding sequence is TGTGCCAGCAGCTTACGCGGCACTCCCACAGATACGCAGTATTTT. The entire variable domain, with the rest obtained from reference TRBV7-6 and TRBJ2-3, is as follows: GAGVSQSPRYKVTKRGQDVALRCDPISGHVSLYWYRQALGQGPEFLTYFNYEAQQDKSGLPNDRFSAERPEGSISTLTIQRTEQRDSAMYRCASSLRGTPTDTQYFGPGTRLTVL.

V is TRBV12-3 or TRBV12-4 and J is TRBJ2-3, with D hard to call. V dropped 6 bases and J dropped 2 bases, with 12 bases sitting between them. CDR3 length: 14 amino acids. This CDR3 is CASRGRDFTDTQYF. CDR3 bases: TGTGCCAGCAGGGGAAGAGATTTCACAGATACGCAGTATTTT.

This rearrangement joins TRBV20-1 to TRBJ2-7; D may be TRBD2 (5 bases). Germline lookup yields CDR1 DFQATT and CDR2 SNEGSKA (reference sequence). There are 15 residues in the CDR3. As DNA, the CDR3 is TGCGGCGCCCGGACTGGCCTGAACTATCACTACGAGCAGTACTTC. Protein: CGARTGLNYHYEQYF.

This rearrangement joins TRBV28 to TRBJ2-7, with 8 nucleotides matching TRBD1. J was trimmed by 3 bases and V by 6 bases; bases with no gene match: 7. Per the germline V gene, CDR1 is MDHEN and CDR2 is SYDVKM. The CDR3 extends over 14 amino acids. CDR3 amino acids: CASRTGTGHYEQYF. CDR3 DNA: TGTGCCAGCAGGACCGGGACAGGACACTACGAGCAGTACTTC.

In its sample, this clonotype was seen a few times. The chain couples TRBV10-3 to TRBJ2-3; 12 bases align to TRBD2. CDR1 and CDR2 (germline): ENHRY, SYGVKD. V trimming: 7 bases; J trimming: 3 bases; junction bases outside the gene matches: 2. This CDR3 has 14 residues. The CDR3 region is CAIKTSGSTDTQYF. CDR3 coding DNA: TGTGCCATCAAGACTAGCGGGAGTACAGATACGCAGTATTTT.

The rearrangement joins TRBV20-1 to TRBJ1-4; no clear D. V gave up 0 bases and J gave up 6 bases, with 17 bases separating them. Germline CDR1 DFQATT, CDR2 SNEGSKA (reference sequence). The CDR3 covers 16 residues. CDR3 DNA: TGCAGTGCTAGAGACCCAGAGAGGGTCAGAGATGAAAAACTGTTTTTT. Translated, it gives CSARDPERVRDEKLFF.

This rearrangement joins TRBV20-1 to TRBJ2-1; D is ambiguous. V was trimmed by 6 bases and J by 6 bases, leaving 12 bases between them. Germline V CDR1 and CDR2: DFQATT, SNEGSKA (reference sequence). The CDR3 is 12 residues long. CDR3 protein: CSAKRTSNEQFF. The CDR3 coding sequence is TGCAGTGCAAAAAGGACCTCCAATGAGCAGTTCTTC.

This sequence joins TRBV7-2 and TRBJ1-1; D may be TRBD1 (5 bases). CDR3 length: 14 amino acids. CDR1 and CDR2 (germline): SGHTA, FQGNSA. Trimming removed 2 bases from V and 3 bases from J, with 10 bases in between. CDR3 sequence reads: CASSLRGADTEAFF. In DNA form, the CDR3 reads TGTGCCAGCAGCTTACGAGGGGCAGACACTGAAGCTTTCTTT.

The chain links TRBV7-9 to TRBJ2-7, with unresolved D. V shed 4 bases and J shed 12 bases, with 19 bases lying between them. This CDR3 has 13 residues. The germline V gene encodes CDR1 SEHNR and CDR2 FQNEAQ (reference sequence). CDR3 in amino acids: CASSSGTPGGWYF. CDR3 DNA: TGTGCCAGCAGCTCCGGAACCCCGGGTGGGTGGTACTTC.

This clonotype was counted between two and nine times. This rearrangement joins TRBV13 to TRBJ2-5; D gene uncertain. The CDR3 has 15 amino acids. Germline assignment: CDR1 PRHDT and CDR2 FYEKMQ (reference sequence). Trimming pared 3 bases from V and 5 bases from J, leaving 16 bases between. Here the CDR3 DNA reads TGTGCCAGCAGCTTGGGTCTAGTGAGGTGGGAGACCCAGTACTTC. This encodes CASSLGLVRWETQYF.

CDR3 region: CASSIEGSITTDTQYF. CDR3 coding DNA: TGTGCCAGTAGTATCGAGGGTTCGATTACCACAGATACGCAGTATTTT. The chain combines TRBV19 with TRBJ2-3, with D perhaps TRBD2 (5 bases). V was pared by 3 bases and J by 2 bases, with 15 bases between. The CDR3 extends over 16 amino acids. Germline V gives CDR1 LNHDA, CDR2 SQIVND (reference sequence).

The chain uses TRBV7-2 and TRBJ2-2; D is ambiguous. V lost 4 bases and J lost 5, with 11 bases in between. The CDR3 totals 14 residues. Germline assignment: CDR1 SGHTA and CDR2 FQGNSA. CDR3 in amino acids: CASSYGVFTGELFF. The CDR3 nucleotides are TGTGCCAGCAGCTATGGGGTGTTTACCGGGGAGCTGTTTTTT.

The chain links TRBV20-1 to TRBJ2-7, with D perhaps TRBD2 (6 bases). CDR1 is DFQATT and CDR2 is SNEGSKA in the germline V gene (reference sequence). V shed 5 bases and J shed 2 bases, with 16 bases lying between them. This CDR3 is built from 14 residues. CDR3 residues: CSAFVGGVTYEQYF. The CDR3 DNA is TGCAGTGCTTTTGTCGGGGGAGTAACCTACGAGCAGTACTTC.

This rearrangement joins TRBV15 to TRBJ2-1; D remains ambiguous. Germline values: CDR1 LNHNV, CDR2 YYDKDF (reference sequence). Trimming stripped 0 bases from V and 2 bases from J, with 11 bases between. This CDR3 has 16 residues. CDR3 nucleotide sequence: TGTGCCACCAGCAGAGAGGGCAGGCCACCCTACAATGAGCAGTTCTTC. Protein product: CATSREGRPPYNEQFF. The entire variable domain, with the rest obtained from reference TRBV15 and TRBJ2-1, is as follows: DAMVIQNPRYQVTQFGKPVTLSCSQTLNHNVMYWYQQKSSQAPKLLFHYYDKDFNNEADTPDNFQSRRPNTSFCFLDIRSPGLGDTAMYLCATSREGRPPYNEQFFGPGTRLTVL.

A few counts support this clonotype. The chain links TRBV24-1 to TRBJ2-3; tentatively, D is TRBD1 or TRBD2 (5 bases each). Germline CDR1 reads KGHDR; CDR2 reads SFDVKD. Deletions cut 4 bases from V and 2 bases from J, with 15 bases between. This CDR3 is 16 amino acids long. The CDR3 DNA reads as TGTGCCACCAGTGACTCCGGGACGACCCTCACAGATACGCAGTATTTT. It specifies CATSDSGTTLTDTQYF.

The DNA for the CDR3 is TGCACCAACGGGACAGAGTACTACGAGCAGTACTTC. Translated, it gives CTNGTEYYEQYF. The rearrangement uses TRBV20-1 and TRBJ2-7; 7 bases are shared with TRBD1. The CDR3 consists of 12 residues. Germline V gives CDR1 DFQATT, CDR2 SNEGSKA (reference sequence).

This clonotype was observed a handful of times. This chain joins TRBV20-1 and TRBJ2-1; the D call may be TRBD1 or TRBD2 (6 bases each). The CDR3 is 15 residues long. CDR1 is DFQATT, CDR2 SNEGSKA, per germline (reference sequence). V was clipped by 8 bases and J by 8 bases, with 25 bases between them. CDR3 in DNA: TGCAGTCCTATAGGGGGGAGCAGTCAGTCGGATGAGCAGTTCTTC. Translated: CSPIGGSSQSDEQFF.

The chain couples TRBV6-5 to TRBJ2-1, with 7 bases lining up with TRBD2. The CDR3 consists of 15 residues. Germline trimming cut 0 bases from V and 4 bases from J; bases unmatched to any gene: 3. Germline V gene data show CDR1 as MNHEY and CDR2 as SVGAGI. CDR3 in DNA: TGTGCCAGCAGTTACTCGGCGGGAGCGTACAATGAGCAGTTCTTC. Translation gives CASSYSAGAYNEQFF.

On this clonotype: Relative to the germline gene, one junction end is altered; a read error may explain this. The rearrangement uses TRBV15 and TRBJ1-1; D is uncertain. CDR1 LNHNV and CDR2 YYDKDF come from the germline V gene (reference sequence). CDR3 length: 13 residues. The CDR3 sequence: CAASRYRNTEAFF. CDR3 in DNA: TGTGCCGCCAGCAGATACAGGAACACTGAAGCTTTCTTT.